The 12 T cell receptor beta chains below were found in one sample sequenced in a study of cytomegalovirus exposure and HLA in healthy donors. Both 60 Vbeta primers and 13 Jbeta primers went into the PCR. Clones were sequenced by immunoSEQ multiplex PCR, and TCRdb holds only the in-frame ones, with some missing. The table lists 130,000 to 150,000 clones, about 74% of them singletons. The specimen sequenced was PBMCs. Source of these receptors: a man aged 18 to 30 in good health and CMV-seropositive.

The chain recombines TRBV6-6 with TRBJ2-1, with 9 bases that match TRBD1. The CDR3 runs 16 residues. Trimming took 1 base from V and 5 from J; bases not matched to a gene: 6. CDR1 and CDR2 from the germline V gene are MNHNY and SVGAGI (reference sequence). The CDR3 coding sequence is TGTGCCAGCAGTTACTTTGACAGGGGGAGGAACAATGAGCAGTTCTTC. Protein: CASSYFDRGRNNEQFF.

This chain connects TRBV18 to TRBJ1-2; D ambiguous. The CDR3 has 15 residues. Deletions cut 6 bases from V and 1 base from J, with 15 bases between. The germline gives CDR1 KGHSH, CDR2 LQKENI. The chain's CDR3 is CASSPDLGSNYGYTF. The DNA for the CDR3 is TGTGCCAGCTCCCCAGATCTGGGGAGTAACTATGGCTACACCTTC.

The V call is TRBV29-1, the J call TRBJ2-7; D is uncertain. This CDR3 has 12 residues. Trimming stripped 4 bases from V and 3 bases from J, with 10 bases between. Germline V CDR1 and CDR2: SQVTM, ANQGSEA. CDR3 loop: CSVVGRYYEQYF. DNA of the CDR3: TGCAGCGTTGTGGGCCGGTACTACGAGCAGTACTTC.

The V and J genes are TRBV25-1 and TRBJ2-3; 12 nucleotides agree with TRBD2. Germline-derived CDR1 and CDR2 are MGHDK and SYGVNS. This CDR3 spans 15 amino acids. Unmatched junction bases numbered 6, after V lost 4 bases and J lost 7 bases. The CDR3 coding sequence is TGTGCCAGCAGTGCCCTAGCGGGGGGGCCGAATACGCAGTATTTT. This encodes CASSALAGGPNTQYF.

CDR3: CASSLLAGGDTEAFF. Written as DNA, the CDR3 is TGTGCCAGCAGCTTACTGGCAGGGGGAGATACTGAAGCTTTCTTT. The genes are TRBV7-2 and TRBJ1-1; 7 bases fit TRBD1. The ends lost 2 bases at V and 5 bases at J; junction bases unmatched: 8. The germline V gene has CDR1 SGHTA and CDR2 FQGNSA. The CDR3 is 15 residues long.

V is TRBV6-5 and J is TRBJ2-1; 9 positions match TRBD2. The V segment lost 2 bases and the J segment 7 bases; nucleotides outside the gene matches: 6. CDR3 length equals 15 residues. Germline CDR1 and CDR2: MNHEY and SVGAGI. CDR3 sequence reads: CASSYAGGPGNEQFF. CDR3 DNA: TGTGCCAGCAGTTACGCGGGAGGGCCGGGGAATGAGCAGTTCTTC.

V and J are TRBV6-6 and TRBJ2-7; D remains ambiguous. Germline CDR1 and CDR2: MNHNY and SVGAGI (reference sequence). The V and J ends lost 5 bases and 3 bases respectively, with 8 bases between them. This CDR3 contains 12 residues. The CDR3 region has the DNA TGTGCCAGCAGTCCCCTCCGCTACGAGCAGTACTTC. It codes for CASSPLRYEQYF.

The chain combines TRBV2 with TRBJ1-2, with D possibly being TRBD1 (6 bases). Germline values: CDR1 SNHLY, CDR2 FYNNEI. V was shortened by 3 bases and J by 3 bases, with 11 bases between the two germline ends. This CDR3 has 14 residues. CDR3 sequence reads: CASSEIRGHYGYTF. Written as DNA, the CDR3 is TGTGCCAGCAGTGAGATCAGGGGACACTATGGCTACACCTTC.

Worth noting for this clone: Here the CDR3 omits its conserved ending phenylalanine or tryptophan, so a read error is the likely source. The chain is built from TRBV29-1 and TRBJ2-3, with 15 bases matching TRBD2. The CDR3 is 17 residues long. V lost 5 bases, J lost 4 bases, and 10 bases stayed unmatched. Germline V CDR1 and CDR2: SQVTM, ANQGSEA. The CDR3 region has the DNA TGCAGCGTTATACGGACTAGCGGGAGGGCCGTAGCAGATACGCAGTATGTT. This gives the protein CSVIRTSGRAVADTQYV.

The chain uses TRBV19 and TRBJ1-1, with TRBD1 identical over 7 bases. The V and J ends lost 5 bases and 1 base, in that order; junction bases with no gene match: 7. This CDR3 region has 15 residues. Germline V gene sequence: CDR1 LNHDA, CDR2 SQIVND (reference sequence). DNA of the CDR3: TGTGCCAGTAGTGTCGGACAGGCACGGAACACTGAAGCTTTCTTT. Encoded protein: CASSVGQARNTEAFF.

The chain combines TRBV2 with TRBJ1-4; D perhaps matches TRBD1 (6 bases). The CDR3 has 17 residues. Trimming shortened V by 3 bases and J by 0 bases, and 14 bases separated the two germline ends. The germline V gene encodes CDR1 SNHLY and CDR2 FYNNEI. The CDR3 region is CASSDSGRGSTNEKLFF. The CDR3 DNA follows: TGTGCCAGCAGTGACTCGGGCAGGGGATCAACTAATGAAAAACTGTTTTTT.

CDR3: CASSQGLAGATDTQYF. CDR3 nucleotides: TGTGCCAGCAGCCAAGGACTAGCGGGCGCCACAGATACGCAGTATTTT. The rearrangement uses TRBV7-9 and TRBJ2-3, with 11 nucleotides matching TRBD2. There are 16 residues in the CDR3. The V and J ends lost 5 bases and 2 bases, in that order; junction bases with no gene match: 6. CDR1 and CDR2 (germline): SEHNR, FQNEAQ (reference sequence).